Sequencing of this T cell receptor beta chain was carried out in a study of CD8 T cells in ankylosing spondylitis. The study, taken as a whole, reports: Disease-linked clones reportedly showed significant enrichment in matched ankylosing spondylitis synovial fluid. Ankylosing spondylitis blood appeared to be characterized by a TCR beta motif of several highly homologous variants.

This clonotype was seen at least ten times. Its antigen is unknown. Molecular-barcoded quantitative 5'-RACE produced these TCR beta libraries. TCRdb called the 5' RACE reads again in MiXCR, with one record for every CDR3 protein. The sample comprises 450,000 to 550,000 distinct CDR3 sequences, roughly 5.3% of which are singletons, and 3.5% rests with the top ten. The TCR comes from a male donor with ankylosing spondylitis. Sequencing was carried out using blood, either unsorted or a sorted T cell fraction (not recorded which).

The CDR3 DNA reads TGCGCCAGCAGCGAAAGAGGGCCCCCCTACAATGAGCAGTTCTTC. Translation: CASSERGPPYNEQFF. The gene calls are TRBV5-1 and TRBJ2-1; tentative D call: TRBD2 (5 bases). This CDR3 spans 15 amino acids. Germline CDR1 SGHRS, CDR2 YFSETQ. V lost 4 bases and J lost 2, with 13 bases in between.